The present entry profiles one TCR beta chain with its context. The antigen remains undetermined. Specified treatment: around 19 received Ad26.COV2.S at low or high dose, single or two shots; roughly five received placebo; per-sample allocation not given. The study sampled participants on day 63 after the first vaccine or placebo injection. Aged 18-55 years, donor was enrolled in Boston in 2020. The data belong to a study of Ad26.COV2.S vaccination and SARS-CoV-2 variants. Study information: Dosing was one shot or two shots 56 days apart. Study observations and caveats: Responses of spike-specific T cells (both CD8+ and CD4+) reportedly showed substantial breadth after vaccination. Vaccinated individuals (as opposed to placebo recipients) had higher spike-specific TCR breadth.

This CDR3 is built from 17 residues. Trimming took off 5 bases at V and 4 bases at J, with 18 bases between the two ends. From germline, CDR1 is SGHAT and CDR2 FQNNGV. Libraries were prepared by immunoSEQ multiplex PCR; TCRdb keeps only in-frame clonotypes and omits some of them. This sample has 200,000 to 250,000 clones, with around 89% found just once. The sequences come from peripheral blood, collected in a trial of Ad26.COV2.S vaccine versus placebo. This clonotype originated in a person between 18 and 59 years old who received the Ad26.COV2.S COVID-19 vaccine or a placebo. The J gene is TRBJ1-6, the V gene TRBV11-2; D perhaps matches TRBD1 (5 bases). The CDR3, as DNA: TGTGCCAGCAGCCCCGGTCGGGGGGAAAGATATAATTCACCCCTCCACTTT. Protein sequence: CASSPGRGERYNSPLHF.